This T cell receptor beta chain was captured by sequencing in a study of early T cells in non-severe SARS-CoV-2 infection. Unique molecular identifiers tagged individual cDNA molecules. Via MiXCR, TCRdb re-called the 5' RACE reads, giving one row per CDR3 protein. The sample consists of about 50,000 distinct CDR3 sequences, around a tenth of them appearing once. In this sample, this clonotype turned up a few times. This sequence was found in an adult who was a healthcare worker with PCR-confirmed SARS-CoV-2 infection or an uninfected control (not recorded which). Here the sequenced sample was whole blood, taken at baseline.

In nucleotides, the CDR3 is TGTGCCAGCAGCCCTAGTGGGACTACGAAGGGCTACGAGCAGTACTTC. Translation: CASSPSGTTKGYEQYF. This rearrangement joins TRBV7-9 to TRBJ2-7, with 7 nucleotides matching TRBD2. The CDR3 is 16 residues long. CDR1 SEHNR and CDR2 FQNEAQ come from the germline V gene (reference sequence). V was clipped by 5 bases and J by 3 bases; unmatched bases: 13.